Below, 30 T cell receptor beta chains from the same sample are listed, as sequenced in a study of OX40 agonist ivuxolimab in advanced cancers. Produced via immunoSEQ multiplex PCR; TCRdb's table is partial and in-frame only. The profile shows approximately 75,000 clones, around 90% of them singletons. The starting material was CD4+ or CD8+ T cells sorted from blood, obtained in a trial of the OX40 agonist ivuxolimab. The source is an adult with an advanced solid tumor such as melanoma, head and neck, liver or kidney cancer.

This clone showed up just once. This chain links TRBV5-1 with TRBJ2-2, with D possibly matching TRBD1 (6 bases). Trimming left V 0 bases short and J 2 bases short, with 11 bases between. The CDR3 has 16 residues. Germline V gene data show CDR1 as SGHRS and CDR2 as YFSETQ. In DNA form, the CDR3 reads TGCGCCAGCAGCTTGGCCCACAGGGCAAACACCGGGGAGCTGTTTTTT. Translated, it gives CASSLAHRANTGELFF.

The V and J genes are TRBV5-1 and TRBJ2-7; D perhaps matches TRBD2 (7 bases). Germline V lookup: CDR1 SGHRS, CDR2 YFSETQ. The CDR3 is 14 amino acids. With 4 bases removed from V and 3 bases from J, the gap between germline ends came to 14 bases. The CDR3 here is CASSGSGDNYEQYF. For the CDR3, the DNA is TGCGCCAGCAGCGGAAGCGGGGACAACTACGAGCAGTACTTC.

This clone has only one observation. The rearrangement uses TRBV25-1 and TRBJ2-7; 10 nucleotides agree with TRBD2. The CDR3 contains 15 residues. J lost 4 bases, V lost 1 base, and 4 bases had no gene match. The germline V gene has CDR1 MGHDK and CDR2 SYGVNS. The CDR3 DNA follows: TGTGCCAGCAGTGAATGGGCTAGCGGGGGATACGAGCAGTACTTC. This gives the protein CASSEWASGGYEQYF.

This clone came up a few times. The chain couples TRBV7-9 to TRBJ2-7; tentatively, D is TRBD2 (6 bases). Per germline, CDR1 SEHNR and CDR2 FQNEAQ (reference sequence). The length of the CDR3 is 13 residues. Between the trimmed V and J ends, which lost 8 bases and 2 bases, there was a span of 13 bases. The CDR3 DNA reads TGTGCCAGCGCGAGGGAGGTTCCCTACGAGCAGTACTTC. It yields the protein CASAREVPYEQYF.

The genes are TRBV28 and TRBJ1-5; D is possibly TRBD1 (5 bases). V was pared by 2 bases and J by 5 bases, with 10 bases between. This CDR3 is built from 14 residues. Looked up from germline, CDR1 is MDHEN and CDR2 is SYDVKM. DNA for the CDR3: TGTGCCAGCAGTTTACGTCGGGGGGATCAGCCCCAGCATTTT. Residues: CASSLRRGDQPQHF.

The chain employs TRBV30 and TRBJ2-7; D could derive from TRBD1 or TRBD2 (6 bases each). V was pared by 3 bases and J by 4 bases, with 16 bases between. CDR3 length: 14 amino acids. Per germline, CDR1 GTSNPN and CDR2 SVGIG (reference sequence). CDR3 amino acids: CAWRTQGGGYEQYF. The CDR3 nucleotides read TGTGCCTGGAGAACACAGGGAGGAGGGTACGAGCAGTACTTC.

The chain combines TRBV27 with TRBJ1-1, with D uncertain. The V gene lost 4 bases and the J gene lost 8 bases, with 8 bases spanning the gap. CDR3 length equals 11 residues. Germline lookup yields CDR1 MNHEY and CDR2 SMNVEV (reference sequence). CDR3 sequence reads: CASSSLGEAFF. CDR3 nucleotides: TGTGCCAGCAGTTCCCTGGGGGAAGCTTTCTTT.

In this sample, this clone turned up a few times. J is TRBJ1-5 and V is TRBV28; TRBD1 aligns across 7 bases. Trimming cost V 5 bases and J 4 bases; bases outside gene matches: 5. The CDR3 is 14 amino acids. CDR1 is MDHEN and CDR2 is SYDVKM in the germline V gene. The CDR3 nucleotides are TGTGCCAGCAGTCTTCGGGACAGAAATCAGCCCCAGCATTTT. It encodes CASSLRDRNQPQHF.

The chain joins TRBV28 to TRBJ2-3; the D call may be TRBD1 or TRBD2 (5 bases each). The CDR3 sequence is 15 residues long. Trimming took off 7 bases at V and 2 bases at J, with 16 bases between the two ends. Germline V lookup: CDR1 MDHEN, CDR2 SYDVKM. CDR3 nucleotides: TGTGCCAGCACCCCCCGGGACGGGGTCACAGATACGCAGTATTTT. Amino acid sequence: CASTPRDGVTDTQYF.

V gene TRBV28 combines with J gene TRBJ2-3; D possibly corresponds to TRBD1 (5 bases). Trimming shortened V by 7 bases and J by 6 bases, and 11 bases separated the two germline ends. The CDR3 sequence is 12 residues long. Looked up from germline, CDR1 is MDHEN and CDR2 is SYDVKM. For the CDR3, the DNA is TGTGCCAGCACTCAGGGCGCGGATACGCAGTATTTT. This sequence encodes CASTQGADTQYF.

The V call is TRBV6-5, the J call TRBJ2-1; either TRBD1 or TRBD2 may supply D (5 bases each). The germline V gene has CDR1 MNHEY and CDR2 SVGAGI. Trimming stripped 6 bases from V and 5 bases from J, with 17 bases between. CDR3 length: 15 residues. CDR3 nucleotides: TGTGCCAGCAGCAAGTGGGGGACGGCGGACAATGAGCAGTTCTTC. It translates to CASSKWGTADNEQFF.

With regard to this clone: At one end, the junction sequence differs from germline, possibly due to a read error. V is TRBV7-2 and J is TRBJ2-7, with D maybe TRBD2 (5 bases). This CDR3 has 15 residues. Germline CDR1 reads SGHTA; CDR2 reads FQGNSA. CDR3 protein: CANSLALDSSYEQYF. The CDR3 DNA reads as TGTGCCAACAGCTTAGCGCTCGACTCCTCCTACGAGCAGTACTTC.

This clone was found a few times. The chain employs TRBV25-1 and TRBJ1-2; TRBD1 is a possible D gene (5 bases). This CDR3 region has 13 residues. V lost 3 bases and J 9 bases, leaving 14 bases between the germline ends. Germline V gene data show CDR1 as MGHDK and CDR2 as SYGVNS. CDR3 sequence: CASSDGTAARYTF. The CDR3 bases are TGTGCCAGCAGTGACGGGACGGCGGCTCGCTACACCTTC.

The V and J genes are TRBV6-5 and TRBJ2-7, with 8 bases identical to TRBD1. CDR3 length: 15 residues. Germline CDR1 MNHEY, CDR2 SVGAGI. Germline trimming cut 10 bases from V and 1 base from J; bases unmatched to any gene: 12. CDR3 residues: CATLPGTGTSYEQYF. The DNA for the CDR3 is TGTGCCACCCTCCCCGGGACAGGCACTTCCTACGAGCAGTACTTC.

The CDR3 loop reads CASRQGADTQYF. The CDR3 coding sequence is TGTGCCAGCAGACAGGGGGCTGATACGCAGTATTTT. The chain recombines TRBV6-1 with TRBJ2-3; 9 bases align to TRBD1. The CDR3 length is 12 residues. CDR1 and CDR2 from the germline V gene are MNHNS and SASEGT. Unmatched junction bases numbered 1, after V lost 6 bases and J lost 6 bases.

The chain recombines TRBV19 with TRBJ1-5; maybe TRBD1 (6 bases). This CDR3 spans 12 amino acids. The germline gives CDR1 LNHDA, CDR2 SQIVND (reference sequence). Trimming cost V 2 bases and J 11 bases, with 10 bases left between them. CDR3 DNA: TGTGCCAGTAGTATAAAAGGGGGGGCCCAGCATTTT. Its translation is CASSIKGGAQHF.

The chain combines TRBV7-2 with TRBJ1-1; D perhaps matches TRBD1 (5 bases). Germline CDR1 and CDR2: SGHTA and FQGNSA. The CDR3 has 13 residues. Between the trimmed V and J ends, which lost 5 bases and 11 bases, there was a span of 18 bases. Written as DNA, the CDR3 is TGTGCCAGCAGCGGGGTGGCAGGGCCCGGGGCTTTCTTT. This gives the protein CASSGVAGPGAFF. Together with reference TRBV7-2 and TRBJ1-1, the CDR3 gives the full variable domain: GAGVSQSPSNKVTEKGKDVELRCDPISGHTALYWYRQSLGQGLEFLIYFQGNSAPDKSGLPSDRFSAERTGGSVSTLTIQRTQQEDSAVYLCASSGVAGPGAFFGQGTRLTVV.

The chain joins TRBV25-1 to TRBJ1-4; D call uncertain. CDR1 MGHDK and CDR2 SYGVNS come from the germline V gene. V lost 3 bases and J lost 0, with 8 bases in between. The CDR3 totals 15 residues. DNA for the CDR3: TGTGCCAGCAGTGATCATGGGGCAACTAATGAAAAACTGTTTTTT. Translating gives CASSDHGATNEKLFF.

This clone was counted at least ten times. CDR3 sequence (DNA): TGTGCCAGCAGCCGGACAGGGATCGAGCAGTACTTC. This gives the protein CASSRTGIEQYF. The V gene is TRBV7-9, the J gene TRBJ2-7; 8 nucleotides line up with TRBD1. Germline trimming cut 5 bases from V and 6 bases from J; bases unmatched to any gene: 3. Germline loops: CDR1 SEHNR, CDR2 FQNEAQ (reference sequence). This CDR3 spans 12 amino acids.

This chain connects TRBV18 to TRBJ1-4; a weak D match, TRBD1 (6 bases). The CDR3 is made up of 14 amino acids. The V end was cut by 2 bases, the J end by 7 bases, with 11 bases between. Germline-derived CDR1 and CDR2 are KGHSH and LQKENI. CDR3 loop: CASSPWGALEKLFF. The CDR3 DNA reads as TGTGCCAGCTCACCATGGGGGGCGCTTGAAAAACTGTTTTTT.

J is TRBJ2-5 and V is TRBV10-3, with 7 nucleotides matching TRBD2. Germline CDR1 reads ENHRY; CDR2 reads SYGVKD. The CDR3 spans 13 residues. J lost 3 bases, V lost 6 bases, and 4 bases had no gene match. The CDR3 DNA is TGTGCCATCAGGGCGGGAGCGGAAGAGACCCAGTACTTC. This codes for CAIRAGAEETQYF.

V usage is TRBV28 and J usage is TRBJ2-1, with 8 nucleotides matching TRBD1. The CDR3 has 15 amino acids. Germline V gives CDR1 MDHEN, CDR2 SYDVKM. Trimming removed 2 bases from V and 3 bases from J; junction bases left unmatched: 3. Written as DNA, the CDR3 is TGTGCCAGCAGTTTACCAGGGGGCGTCTACAATGAGCAGTTCTTC. It codes for CASSLPGGVYNEQFF.

The chain combines TRBV13 with TRBJ2-3, with 11 bases lining up with TRBD2. Germline-derived CDR1 and CDR2 are PRHDT and FYEKMQ (reference sequence). This CDR3 region has 16 residues. V gave up 5 bases and J gave up 2 bases; unmatched junction bases: 6. DNA of the CDR3: TGTGCCAGCAGCCCAAGACTAGCGGGGTACACAGATACGCAGTATTTT. Translation: CASSPRLAGYTDTQYF.

The V and J genes are TRBV12-5 and TRBJ2-1; unclear D gene. The V end lost 1 base, the J end lost 6 bases, and 10 bases lay between the germline ends. The CDR3 extends over 14 amino acids. Germline-derived CDR1 and CDR2 are LGHNT and FRNRAP. The CDR3 sequence is CASGLGVGGNEQFF. CDR3 nucleotide sequence: TGTGCTAGTGGTTTGGGTGTGGGCGGCAATGAGCAGTTCTTC.

The chain has TRBV28 and TRBJ2-5; D gene unclear. Per germline, CDR1 MDHEN and CDR2 SYDVKM. The CDR3 length is 11 residues. V was clipped by 4 bases and J by 11 bases, with 11 bases between them. The DNA of the CDR3 is TGTGCCAGCAGTTCACCAAGAGAGCAGTACTTC. Translating gives CASSSPREQYF.

Comments on this clone: The same CDR3 is also encoded by other DNA sequences in this sample. CDR3 coding DNA: TGTGCCAGCAGTCCCCCCCCACTCTACGAGCAGTACTTC. It encodes CASSPPPLYEQYF. The V call is TRBV28, the J call TRBJ2-7; the D is unclear. The CDR3 is 13 residues long. V dropped 5 bases and J dropped 3 bases, with 11 bases sitting between them. The germline gives CDR1 MDHEN, CDR2 SYDVKM.

This clone came up once. The rearrangement links TRBV5-1 to TRBJ1-6; no firm D call. The CDR3 covers 12 residues. Trimming shortened V by 2 bases and J by 10 bases, and 7 bases separated the two germline ends. Germline V gene data show CDR1 as SGHRS and CDR2 as YFSETQ. The CDR3 spells CASSLNGSPLHF. CDR3 in DNA: TGCGCCAGCAGCTTAAACGGATCACCCCTCCACTTT.

CDR3 bases: TGCGCCAGCAGCCCCGGATGGAGGGGAACTAATGAAAAACTGTTTTTT. It encodes CASSPGWRGTNEKLFF. The chain recombines TRBV4-1 with TRBJ1-4; D possibly corresponds to TRBD1 (5 bases). CDR3 size: 16 residues. Germline V CDR1 and CDR2: MGHRA, YSYEKL. The V gene lost 4 bases and the J gene lost 1 base, with 13 bases spanning the gap.

The CDR3 coding sequence is TGCGCCAGCAGCCCCCTCTTAAAGGGGGCCACAGATACGCAGTATTTT. Protein: CASSPLLKGATDTQYF. The chain combines TRBV4-1 with TRBJ2-3; TRBD1 matches 7 bases. The CDR3 spans 16 residues. The J segment lost 2 bases and the V segment lost 4 bases, leaving 9 bases of the junction unmatched. CDR1 MGHRA and CDR2 YSYEKL come from the germline V gene.

This rearrangement joins TRBV28 to TRBJ2-7; TRBD1 might be the D (6 bases). V lost 10 bases to trimming and J lost 5 bases, with 21 bases between them. Germline CDR1 is MDHEN and CDR2 is SYDVKM. The CDR3 contains 14 residues. CDR3 loop: CATRTAASSNEQYF. The DNA of the CDR3 is TGTGCCACTCGGACAGCCGCCTCTTCGAACGAGCAGTACTTC. The full variable domain, completed using reference TRBV28 and TRBJ2-7, is DVKVTQSSRYLVKRTGEKVFLECVQDMDHENMFWYRQDPGLGLRLIYFSYDVKMKEKGDIPEGYSVSREKKERFSLILESASTNQTSMYLCATRTAASSNEQYFGPGTRLTVT.